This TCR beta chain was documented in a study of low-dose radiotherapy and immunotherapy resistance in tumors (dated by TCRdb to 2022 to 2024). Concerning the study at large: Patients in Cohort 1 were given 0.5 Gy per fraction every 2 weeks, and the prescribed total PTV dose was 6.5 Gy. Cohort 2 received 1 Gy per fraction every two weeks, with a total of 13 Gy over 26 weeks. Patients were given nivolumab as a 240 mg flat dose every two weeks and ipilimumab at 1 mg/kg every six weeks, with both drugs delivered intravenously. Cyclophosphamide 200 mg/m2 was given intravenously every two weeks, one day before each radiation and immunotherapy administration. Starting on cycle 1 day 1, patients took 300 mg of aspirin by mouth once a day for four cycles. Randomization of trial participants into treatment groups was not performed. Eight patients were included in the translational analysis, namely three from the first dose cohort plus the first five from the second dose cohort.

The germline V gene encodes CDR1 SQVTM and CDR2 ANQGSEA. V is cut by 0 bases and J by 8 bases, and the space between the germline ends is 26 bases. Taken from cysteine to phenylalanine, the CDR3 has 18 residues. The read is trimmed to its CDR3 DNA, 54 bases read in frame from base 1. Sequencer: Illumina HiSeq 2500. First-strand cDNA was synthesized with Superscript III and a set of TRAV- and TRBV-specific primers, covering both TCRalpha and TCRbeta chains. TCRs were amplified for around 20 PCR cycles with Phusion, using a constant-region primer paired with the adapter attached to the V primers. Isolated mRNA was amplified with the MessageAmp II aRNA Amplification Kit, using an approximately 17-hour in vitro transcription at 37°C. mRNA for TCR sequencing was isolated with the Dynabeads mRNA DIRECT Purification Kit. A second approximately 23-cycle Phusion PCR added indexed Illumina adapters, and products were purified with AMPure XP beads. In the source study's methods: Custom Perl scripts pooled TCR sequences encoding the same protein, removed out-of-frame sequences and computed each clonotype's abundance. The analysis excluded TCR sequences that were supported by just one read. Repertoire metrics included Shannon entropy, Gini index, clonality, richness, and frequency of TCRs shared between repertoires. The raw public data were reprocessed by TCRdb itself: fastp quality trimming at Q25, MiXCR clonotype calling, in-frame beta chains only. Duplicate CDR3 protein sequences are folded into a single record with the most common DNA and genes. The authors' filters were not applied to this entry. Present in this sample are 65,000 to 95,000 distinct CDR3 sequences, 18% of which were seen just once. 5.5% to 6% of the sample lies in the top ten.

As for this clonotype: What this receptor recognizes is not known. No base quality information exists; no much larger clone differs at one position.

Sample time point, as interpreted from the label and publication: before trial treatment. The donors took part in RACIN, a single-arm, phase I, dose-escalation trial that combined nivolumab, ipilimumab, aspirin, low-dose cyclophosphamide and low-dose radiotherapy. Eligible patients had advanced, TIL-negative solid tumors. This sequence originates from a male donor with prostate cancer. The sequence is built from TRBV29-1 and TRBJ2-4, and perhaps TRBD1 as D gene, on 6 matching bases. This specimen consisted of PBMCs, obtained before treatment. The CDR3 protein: CSVEDVLGWAGDPHIQYF. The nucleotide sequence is TGCAGCGTTGAAGATGTACTAGGGTGGGCAGGGGATCCGCACATTCAGTACTTC.